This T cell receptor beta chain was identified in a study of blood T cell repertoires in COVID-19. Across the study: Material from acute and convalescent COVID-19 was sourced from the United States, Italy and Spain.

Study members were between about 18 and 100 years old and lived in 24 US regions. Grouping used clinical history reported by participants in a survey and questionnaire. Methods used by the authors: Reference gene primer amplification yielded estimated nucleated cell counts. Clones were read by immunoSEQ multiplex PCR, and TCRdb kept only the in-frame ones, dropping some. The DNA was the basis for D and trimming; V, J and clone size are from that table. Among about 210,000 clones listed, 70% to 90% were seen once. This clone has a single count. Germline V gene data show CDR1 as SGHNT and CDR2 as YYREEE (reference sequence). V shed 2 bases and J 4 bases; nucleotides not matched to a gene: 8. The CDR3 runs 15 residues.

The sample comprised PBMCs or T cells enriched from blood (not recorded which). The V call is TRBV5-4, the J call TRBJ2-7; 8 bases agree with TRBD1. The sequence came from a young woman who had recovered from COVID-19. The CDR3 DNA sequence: TGTGCCAGCAGCTTTTACAGGGGGGCAAGATACGAGCAGTACTTC. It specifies CASSFYRGARYEQYF.